This T cell receptor beta chain came from a study of blood T cell repertoires in COVID-19. Method: immunoSEQ multiplex PCR; TCRdb's copy keeps in-frame clones and lacks some. The top ten clones hold 5% of a sample with 130,000 to 150,000 clones, roughly 77% of them seen once. Worth noting for this clone: The junction departs from germline at one end; a sequencing error may be responsible.

CDR1 SGHNT and CDR2 YYREEE come from the germline V gene (reference sequence). The CDR3 consists of 15 residues. Sequencing used peripheral blood. The clonotype was recovered from a woman aged 70-85 years with COVID-19, enrolled during active disease. V is TRBV5-4 and J is TRBJ1-1; 9 positions match TRBD1. The CDR3 coding sequence is TGTGCCAGCAGCAGCTCCGGGACAGGGAACAGTGAAGCTTTCTTT. As protein: CASSSSGTGNSEAFF. The variable domain in full, completed from reference TRBV5-4 and TRBJ1-1, reads ETGVTQSPTHLIKTRGQQVTLRCSSQSGHNTVSWYQQALGQGPQFIFQYYREEENGRGNFPPRFSGLQFPNYSSELNVNALELDDSALYLCASSSSGTGNSEAFFGQGTRLTVV.